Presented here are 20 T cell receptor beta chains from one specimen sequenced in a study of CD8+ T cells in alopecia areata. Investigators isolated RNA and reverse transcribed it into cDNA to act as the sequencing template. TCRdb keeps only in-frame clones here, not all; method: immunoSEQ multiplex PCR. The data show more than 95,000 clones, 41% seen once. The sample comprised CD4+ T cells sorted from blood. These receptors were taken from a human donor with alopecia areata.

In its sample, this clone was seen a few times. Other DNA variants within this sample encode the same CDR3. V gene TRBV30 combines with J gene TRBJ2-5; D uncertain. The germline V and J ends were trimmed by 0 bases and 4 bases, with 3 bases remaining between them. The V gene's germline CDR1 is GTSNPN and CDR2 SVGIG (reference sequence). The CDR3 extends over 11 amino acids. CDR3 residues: CAWSVGETQYF. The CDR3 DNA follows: TGTGCCTGGAGTGTAGGAGAGACCCAGTACTTC.

The CDR3 protein is CASSVAGLSGELFF. In DNA, the CDR3 is TGTGCCAGCAGTGTTGCAGGTCTGTCCGGGGAGCTGTTTTTT. The chain recombines TRBV25-1 with TRBJ2-2; no clear D. The CDR3 spans 14 residues. Germline lookup yields CDR1 MGHDK and CDR2 SYGVNS. Trimming pared 4 bases from V and 6 bases from J, leaving 12 bases between.

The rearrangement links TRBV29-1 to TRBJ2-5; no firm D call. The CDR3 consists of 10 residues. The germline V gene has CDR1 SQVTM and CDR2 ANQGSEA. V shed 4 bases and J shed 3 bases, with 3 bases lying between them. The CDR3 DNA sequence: TGCAGCGTTGGAGAAGAGACCCAGTACTTC. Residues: CSVGEETQYF.

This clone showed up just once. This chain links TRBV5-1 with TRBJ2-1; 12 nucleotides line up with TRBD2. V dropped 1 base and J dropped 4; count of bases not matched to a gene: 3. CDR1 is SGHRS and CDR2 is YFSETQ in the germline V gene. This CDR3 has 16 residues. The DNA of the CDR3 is TGCGCCAGCAGCTTGTCCCTAGCGGGGGGGTACAATGAGCAGTTCTTC. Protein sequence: CASSLSLAGGYNEQFF.

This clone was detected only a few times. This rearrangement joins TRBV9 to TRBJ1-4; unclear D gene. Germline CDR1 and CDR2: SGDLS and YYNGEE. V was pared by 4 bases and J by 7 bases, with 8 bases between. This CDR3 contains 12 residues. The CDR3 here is CASSPRPEKLFF. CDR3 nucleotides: TGTGCCAGCAGCCCGCGCCCTGAAAAACTGTTTTTT.

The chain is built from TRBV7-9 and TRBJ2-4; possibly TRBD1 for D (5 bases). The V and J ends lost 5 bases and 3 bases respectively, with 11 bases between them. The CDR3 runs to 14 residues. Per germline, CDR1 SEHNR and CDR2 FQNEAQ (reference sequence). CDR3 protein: CASSPPTDKNIQYF. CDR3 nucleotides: TGTGCCAGCAGCCCCCCGACAGACAAAAACATTCAGTACTTC.

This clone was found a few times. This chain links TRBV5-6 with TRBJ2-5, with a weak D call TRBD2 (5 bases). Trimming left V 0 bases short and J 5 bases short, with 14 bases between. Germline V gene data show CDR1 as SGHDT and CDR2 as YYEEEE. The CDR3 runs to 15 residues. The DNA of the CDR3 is TGTGCCAGCAGCTTGGTGGCGGGTCAAGGTGAGACCCAGTACTTC. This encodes CASSLVAGQGETQYF.

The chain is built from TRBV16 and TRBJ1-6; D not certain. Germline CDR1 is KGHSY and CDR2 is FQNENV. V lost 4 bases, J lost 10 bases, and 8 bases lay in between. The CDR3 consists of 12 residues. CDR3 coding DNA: TGTGCCAGCAGCCCCGGGCGGTCACCCCTCCACTTT. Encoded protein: CASSPGRSPLHF.

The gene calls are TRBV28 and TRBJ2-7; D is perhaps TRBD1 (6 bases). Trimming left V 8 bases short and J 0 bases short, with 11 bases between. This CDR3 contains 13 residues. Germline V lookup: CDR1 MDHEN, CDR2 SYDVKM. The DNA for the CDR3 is TGTGCCAGCGGGACACCAAACTCCTACGAGCAGTACTTC. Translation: CASGTPNSYEQYF.

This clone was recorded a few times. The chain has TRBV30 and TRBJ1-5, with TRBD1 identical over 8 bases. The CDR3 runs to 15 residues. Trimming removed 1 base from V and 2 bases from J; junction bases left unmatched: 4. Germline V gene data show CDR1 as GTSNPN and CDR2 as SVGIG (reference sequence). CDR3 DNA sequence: TGTGCCTGGAGTGAGACAGGGGCTCGCAATCAGCCCCAGCATTTT. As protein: CAWSETGARNQPQHF.

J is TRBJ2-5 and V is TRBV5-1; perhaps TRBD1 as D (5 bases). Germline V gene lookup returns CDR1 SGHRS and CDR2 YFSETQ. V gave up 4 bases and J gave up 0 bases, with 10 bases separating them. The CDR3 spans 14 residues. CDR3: CASSRTGNQETQYF. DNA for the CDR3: TGCGCCAGCAGCAGAACAGGAAACCAAGAGACCCAGTACTTC.

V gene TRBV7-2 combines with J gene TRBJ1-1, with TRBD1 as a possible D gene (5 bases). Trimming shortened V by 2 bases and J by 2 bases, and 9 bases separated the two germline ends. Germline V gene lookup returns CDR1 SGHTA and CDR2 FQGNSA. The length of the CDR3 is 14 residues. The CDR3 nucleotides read TGTGCCAGCAGCTTATTAGGGGCCAACACTGAAGCTTTCTTT. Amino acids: CASSLLGANTEAFF.

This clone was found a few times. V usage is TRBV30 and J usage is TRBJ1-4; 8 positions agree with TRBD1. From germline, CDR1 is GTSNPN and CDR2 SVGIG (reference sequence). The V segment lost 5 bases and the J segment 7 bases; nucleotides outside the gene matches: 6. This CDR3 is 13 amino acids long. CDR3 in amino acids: CAWGTGGGEKLFF. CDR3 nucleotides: TGTGCCTGGGGCACAGGGGGTGGTGAAAAACTGTTTTTT. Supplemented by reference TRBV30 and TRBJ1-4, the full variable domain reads SQTIHQWPATLVQPVGSPLSLECTVEGTSNPNLYWYRQAAGRGLQLLFYSVGIGQISSEVPQNLSASRPQDRQFILSSKKLLLSDSGFYLCAWGTGGGEKLFFGSGTQLSVL.

The CDR3 loop is CASSFLAGGDNEQFF. The DNA of the CDR3 is TGTGCCAGCAGCTTCCTGGCGGGAGGTGACAATGAGCAGTTCTTC. This chain uses TRBV7-2 with TRBJ2-1; 8 nucleotides align to TRBD2. Germline CDR1 and CDR2: SGHTA and FQGNSA. The CDR3 has 15 amino acids. V trimming: 3 bases; J trimming: 5 bases; junction bases outside the gene matches: 6.

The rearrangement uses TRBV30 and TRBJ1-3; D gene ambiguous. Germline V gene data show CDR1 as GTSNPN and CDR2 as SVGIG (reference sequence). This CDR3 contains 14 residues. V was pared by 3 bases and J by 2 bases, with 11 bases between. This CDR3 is CAWRAGGAGNTIYF. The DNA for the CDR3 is TGTGCCTGGAGGGCAGGCGGCGCTGGAAACACCATATATTTT.

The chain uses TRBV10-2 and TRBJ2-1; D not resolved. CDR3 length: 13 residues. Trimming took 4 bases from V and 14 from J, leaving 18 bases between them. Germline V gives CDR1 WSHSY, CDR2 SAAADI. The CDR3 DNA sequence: TGCGCCAGCAGTGTCCCCGGTTCTCGCGAGAAGTTCTTC. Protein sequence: CASSVPGSREKFF.

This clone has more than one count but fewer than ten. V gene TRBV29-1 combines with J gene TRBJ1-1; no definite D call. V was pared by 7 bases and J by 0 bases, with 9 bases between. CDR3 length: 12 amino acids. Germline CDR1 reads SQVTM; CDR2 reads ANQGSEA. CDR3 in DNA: TGCAGCGCCGATGACCTGAACACTGAAGCTTTCTTT. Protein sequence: CSADDLNTEAFF.

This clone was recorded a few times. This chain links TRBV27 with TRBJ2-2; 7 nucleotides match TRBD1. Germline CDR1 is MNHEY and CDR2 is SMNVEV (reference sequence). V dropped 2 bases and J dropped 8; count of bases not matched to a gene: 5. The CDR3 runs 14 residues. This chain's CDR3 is CASSLRGRLGELFF. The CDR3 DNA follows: TGTGCCAGCAGTTTAAGGGGGCGCCTGGGGGAGCTGTTTTTT.

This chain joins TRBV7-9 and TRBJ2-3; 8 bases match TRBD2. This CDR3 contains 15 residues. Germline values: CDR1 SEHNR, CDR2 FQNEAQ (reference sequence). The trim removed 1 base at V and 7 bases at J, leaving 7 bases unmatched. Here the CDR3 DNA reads TGTGCCAGCAGCTTAGACGGGGGGGCATCGCATACGCAGTATTTT. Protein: CASSLDGGASHTQYF. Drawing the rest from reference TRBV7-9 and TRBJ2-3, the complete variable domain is DTGVSQNPRHKITKRGQNVTFRCDPISEHNRLYWYRQTLGQGPEFLTYFQNEAQLEKSRLLSDRFSAERPKGSFSTLEIQRTEQGDSAMYLCASSLDGGASHTQYFGPGTRLTVL.

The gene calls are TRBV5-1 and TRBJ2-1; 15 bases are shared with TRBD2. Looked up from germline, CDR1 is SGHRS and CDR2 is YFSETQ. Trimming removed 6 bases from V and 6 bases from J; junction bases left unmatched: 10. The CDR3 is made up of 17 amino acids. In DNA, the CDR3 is TGCGCCAGCACCCCGGGACTAGCGGGGGGTACGAGCAATGAGCAGTTCTTC. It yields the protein CASTPGLAGGTSNEQFF.